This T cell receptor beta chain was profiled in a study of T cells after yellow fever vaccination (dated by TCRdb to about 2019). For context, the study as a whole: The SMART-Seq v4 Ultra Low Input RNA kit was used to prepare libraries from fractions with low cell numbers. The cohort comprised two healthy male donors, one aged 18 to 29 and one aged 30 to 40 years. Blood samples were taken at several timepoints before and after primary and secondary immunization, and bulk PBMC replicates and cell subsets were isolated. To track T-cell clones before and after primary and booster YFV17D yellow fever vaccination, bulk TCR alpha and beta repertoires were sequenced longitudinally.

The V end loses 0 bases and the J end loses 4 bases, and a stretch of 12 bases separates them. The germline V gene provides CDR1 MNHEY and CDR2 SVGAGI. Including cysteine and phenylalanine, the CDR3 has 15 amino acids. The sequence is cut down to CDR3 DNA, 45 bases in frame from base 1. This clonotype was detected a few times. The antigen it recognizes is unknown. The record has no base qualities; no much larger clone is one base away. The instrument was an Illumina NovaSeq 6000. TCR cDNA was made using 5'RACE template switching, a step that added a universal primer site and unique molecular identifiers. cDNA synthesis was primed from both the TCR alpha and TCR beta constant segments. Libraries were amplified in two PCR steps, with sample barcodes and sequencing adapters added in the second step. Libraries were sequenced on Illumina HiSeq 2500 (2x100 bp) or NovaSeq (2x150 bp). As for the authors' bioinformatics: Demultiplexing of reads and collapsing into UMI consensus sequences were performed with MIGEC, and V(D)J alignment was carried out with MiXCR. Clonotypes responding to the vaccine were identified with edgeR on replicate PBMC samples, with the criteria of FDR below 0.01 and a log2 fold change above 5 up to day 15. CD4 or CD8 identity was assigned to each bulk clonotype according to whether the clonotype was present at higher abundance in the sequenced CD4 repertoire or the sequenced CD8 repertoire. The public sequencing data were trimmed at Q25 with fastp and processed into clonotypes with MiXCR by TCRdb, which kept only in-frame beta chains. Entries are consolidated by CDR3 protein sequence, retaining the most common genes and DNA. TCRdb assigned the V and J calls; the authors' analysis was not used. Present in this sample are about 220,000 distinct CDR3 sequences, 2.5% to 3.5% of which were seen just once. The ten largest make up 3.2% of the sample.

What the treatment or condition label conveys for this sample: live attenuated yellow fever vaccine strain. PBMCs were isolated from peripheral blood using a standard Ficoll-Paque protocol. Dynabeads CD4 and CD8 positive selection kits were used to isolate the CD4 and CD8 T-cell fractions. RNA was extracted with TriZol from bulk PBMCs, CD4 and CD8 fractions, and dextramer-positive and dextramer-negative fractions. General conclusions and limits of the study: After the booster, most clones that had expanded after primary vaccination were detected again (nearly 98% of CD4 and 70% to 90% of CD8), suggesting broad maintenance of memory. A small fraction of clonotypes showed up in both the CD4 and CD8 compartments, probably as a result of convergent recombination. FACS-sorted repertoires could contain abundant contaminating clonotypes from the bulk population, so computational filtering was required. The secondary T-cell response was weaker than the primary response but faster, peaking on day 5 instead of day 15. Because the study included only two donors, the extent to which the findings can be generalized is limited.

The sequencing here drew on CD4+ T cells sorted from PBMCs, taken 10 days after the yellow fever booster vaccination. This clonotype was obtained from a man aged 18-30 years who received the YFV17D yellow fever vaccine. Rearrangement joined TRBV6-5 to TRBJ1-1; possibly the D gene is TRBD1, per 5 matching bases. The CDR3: CASSYSAGSGTEAFF. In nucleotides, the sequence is TGTGCCAGCAGTTACTCGGCAGGGAGCGGCACTGAAGCTTTCTTT.